Presented here are 15 T cell receptor beta chains from one specimen sequenced in a study of neoadjuvant anti-PD-1 for oral cavity cancer. Produced via immunoSEQ multiplex PCR; TCRdb's table is partial and in-frame only. The table has approximately 42,000 clones, approximately 80% seen once. The time point is: after neoadjuvant nivolumab, at surgical resection. The material was PBMCs, obtained after nivolumab (anti-PD-1) treatment. The receptor set was obtained from a person aged 40 to 85 with oral cavity squamous cell carcinoma.

The V call is TRBV7-9, the J call TRBJ1-2; a possible D gene is TRBD1 (5 bases). The germline gives CDR1 SEHNR, CDR2 FQNEAQ (reference sequence). The CDR3 loop spans 15 amino acids. Trimming stripped 5 bases from V and 5 bases from J, with 18 bases between. Written as DNA, the CDR3 is TGTGCCAGCAGCCGGCCGGGACGGAAGGTTTATGGCTACACCTTC. Its translation is CASSRPGRKVYGYTF.

V usage is TRBV11-2 and J usage is TRBJ2-1, with 7 bases fitting TRBD2. Germline values: CDR1 SGHAT, CDR2 FQNNGV. The CDR3 length is 17 residues. The junction had 16 bases not matched to a gene; V was cut back by 5 bases and J by 6 bases. CDR3 in amino acids: CASSVLGGGRETNEQFF. The CDR3 DNA sequence: TGTGCCAGCAGCGTCCTAGGTGGTGGGAGGGAAACCAATGAGCAGTTCTTC.

This chain connects TRBV6-6 to TRBJ1-5, with TRBD1 matching over 7 bases. The CDR3 has 14 residues. CDR1 MNHNY and CDR2 SVGAGI come from the germline V gene (reference sequence). The trim removed 5 bases at V and 4 bases at J, leaving 5 bases unmatched. CDR3 coding DNA: TGTGCCAGCAGTACGACAGGGAGGAATCAGCCCCAGCATTTT. Amino acid sequence: CASSTTGRNQPQHF.

V is TRBV5-1 and J is TRBJ2-1; 12 bases are a match to TRBD2. The V gene end was trimmed by 6 bases and the J gene end by 3 bases; junction bases not matched to a gene: 19. Germline CDR1 reads SGHRS; CDR2 reads YFSETQ. This CDR3 has 20 residues. CDR3 DNA: TGCGCCAGCACCAAATCCCCTCGGACTAGCGGGACCCCAGACTACAATGAGCAGTTCTTC. Its translation: CASTKSPRTSGTPDYNEQFF.

This chain joins TRBV7-6 and TRBJ2-5, with 10 bases lining up with TRBD1. This CDR3 is 16 amino acids long. Germline V gene lookup returns CDR1 SGHVS and CDR2 FNYEAQ. The V gene end was trimmed by 3 bases and the J gene end by 4 bases; junction bases not matched to a gene: 8. The CDR3 region is CASSFLGQGNVETQYF. CDR3 nucleotides: TGTGCCAGCAGCTTCTTGGGACAGGGGAATGTAGAGACCCAGTACTTC.

This rearrangement joins TRBV19 to TRBJ2-5, with D perhaps given as TRBD1 or TRBD2 (5 bases each). Germline V gene lookup returns CDR1 LNHDA and CDR2 SQIVND (reference sequence). The V and J ends lost 1 base and 5 bases respectively, with 20 bases between them. The CDR3 is 17 residues long. The CDR3 region is CASSIGRAGKVAETQYF. The CDR3 DNA reads as TGTGCCAGTAGTATAGGGCGGGCAGGGAAGGTGGCGGAGACCCAGTACTTC.

This clone was detected only once. The CDR3 region is CASSYLGRPYEQYF. For the CDR3, the DNA is TGTGCCAGCAGCTACCTCGGCAGGCCCTACGAGCAGTACTTC. The V and J genes are TRBV11-2 and TRBJ2-7; D is undetermined. V gave up 4 bases and J gave up 2 bases, with 12 bases separating them. This CDR3 is built from 14 residues. Germline values: CDR1 SGHAT, CDR2 FQNNGV.

The V gene is TRBV28, the J gene TRBJ1-5, with D possibly matching TRBD1 (6 bases). The V end was cut by 2 bases, the J end by 5 bases, with 13 bases between. Per the germline V gene, CDR1 is MDHEN and CDR2 is SYDVKM. The length of the CDR3 is 15 residues. CDR3 loop: CASSLRGRGDQPQHF. The CDR3 coding sequence is TGTGCCAGCAGTTTAAGGGGTAGGGGGGATCAGCCCCAGCATTTT.

V gene TRBV5-4 combines with J gene TRBJ1-6; D ambiguous. CDR3 length: 14 amino acids. The germline V and J ends were trimmed by 5 bases and 4 bases, with 10 bases remaining between them. CDR1 SGHNT and CDR2 YYREEE come from the germline V gene (reference sequence). CDR3 in amino acids: CASSSGPYNSPLHF. The CDR3 nucleotides read TGTGCCAGCAGTTCTGGGCCTTATAATTCACCCCTCCACTTT.

The chain couples TRBV6-1 to TRBJ2-3, with 8 bases fitting TRBD2. With V trimmed by 2 bases and J by 3 bases, 7 bases remained unmatched. This CDR3 region has 16 residues. Germline assignment: CDR1 MNHNS and CDR2 SASEGT. The DNA of the CDR3 is TGTGCCAGCAGTGAAAAACGGGGGGGCCTGACAGATACGCAGTATTTT. Translation gives CASSEKRGGLTDTQYF.

J is TRBJ1-1 and V is TRBV28, with 11 bases aligning to TRBD1. Germline V lookup: CDR1 MDHEN, CDR2 SYDVKM. The CDR3 is 16 residues long. The V gene end was trimmed by 5 bases and the J gene end by 1 base; junction bases not matched to a gene: 6. The CDR3 coding sequence is TGTGCCAGCAGTCGGACAGGGGGCGTGAGGAACACTGAAGCTTTCTTT. Translation gives CASSRTGGVRNTEAFF.

The chain uses TRBV27 and TRBJ1-4, with 12 bases lining up with TRBD1. The CDR3 covers 14 residues. The germline gives CDR1 MNHEY, CDR2 SMNVEV (reference sequence). J was trimmed by 10 bases and V by 6 bases; bases with no gene match: 6. CDR3 DNA sequence: TGTGCCAGCAGGGCGGGACAGGGGGCTGGAAAACTGTTTTTT. Translation: CASRAGQGAGKLFF. The full variable domain, in which reference TRBV27 and TRBJ1-4 provide the parts outside the CDR3, is EAQVTQNPRYLITVTGKKLTVTCSQNMNHEYMSWYRQDPGLGLRQIYYSMNVEVTDKGDVPEGYKVSRKEKRNFPLILESPSPNQTSLYFCASRAGQGAGKLFFGSGTQLSVL.

This clone was seen once. V gene TRBV11-2 combines with J gene TRBJ2-2; TRBD2 might be the D (7 bases). CDR1 is SGHAT and CDR2 is FQNNGV in the germline V gene. The V end lost 1 base, the J end lost 3 bases, and 18 bases lay between the germline ends. The CDR3 is 18 residues long. CDR3 loop: CASSLGALAGAYTGELFF. CDR3 sequence (DNA): TGTGCCAGCAGCTTAGGGGCTCTGGCGGGGGCATACACCGGGGAGCTGTTTTTT.

This clone was seen only a few times. The genes are TRBV7-8 and TRBJ2-2; 8 bases line up with TRBD1. J was trimmed by 4 bases and V by 3 bases; bases with no gene match: 7. The CDR3 contains 16 residues. Per germline, CDR1 SGHVS and CDR2 FQNEAQ. CDR3 in amino acids: CASSFQGQGTTGELFF. The DNA for the CDR3 is TGTGCCAGCAGCTTTCAAGGACAGGGCACCACCGGGGAGCTGTTTTTT.

This sequence joins TRBV14 and TRBJ2-5; possibly TRBD1 for D (6 bases). V lost 5 bases, J lost 2 bases, and 9 bases lay in between. Germline V gene lookup returns CDR1 SGHDN and CDR2 FVKESK. The CDR3 length is 13 residues. The DNA of the CDR3 is TGTGCCAGCAGCAACAGGGAACAAGAGACCCAGTACTTC. This gives the protein CASSNREQETQYF.